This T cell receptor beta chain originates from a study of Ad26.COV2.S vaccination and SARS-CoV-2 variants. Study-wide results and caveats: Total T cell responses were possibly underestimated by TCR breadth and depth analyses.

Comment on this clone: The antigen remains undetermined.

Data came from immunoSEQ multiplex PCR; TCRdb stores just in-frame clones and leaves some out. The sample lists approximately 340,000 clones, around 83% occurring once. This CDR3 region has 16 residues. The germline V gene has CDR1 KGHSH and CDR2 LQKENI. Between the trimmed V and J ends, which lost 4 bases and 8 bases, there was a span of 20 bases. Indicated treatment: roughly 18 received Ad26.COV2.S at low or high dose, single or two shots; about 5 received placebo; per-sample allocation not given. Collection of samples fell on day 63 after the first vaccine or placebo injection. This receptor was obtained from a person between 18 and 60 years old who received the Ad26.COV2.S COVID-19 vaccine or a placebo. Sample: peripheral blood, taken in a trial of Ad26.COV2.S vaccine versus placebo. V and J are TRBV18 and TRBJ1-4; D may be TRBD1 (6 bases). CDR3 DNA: TGTGCCAGCTCACTTATACCTCGACAGGACGTGGAAAAACTGTTTTTT. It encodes CASSLIPRQDVEKLFF.